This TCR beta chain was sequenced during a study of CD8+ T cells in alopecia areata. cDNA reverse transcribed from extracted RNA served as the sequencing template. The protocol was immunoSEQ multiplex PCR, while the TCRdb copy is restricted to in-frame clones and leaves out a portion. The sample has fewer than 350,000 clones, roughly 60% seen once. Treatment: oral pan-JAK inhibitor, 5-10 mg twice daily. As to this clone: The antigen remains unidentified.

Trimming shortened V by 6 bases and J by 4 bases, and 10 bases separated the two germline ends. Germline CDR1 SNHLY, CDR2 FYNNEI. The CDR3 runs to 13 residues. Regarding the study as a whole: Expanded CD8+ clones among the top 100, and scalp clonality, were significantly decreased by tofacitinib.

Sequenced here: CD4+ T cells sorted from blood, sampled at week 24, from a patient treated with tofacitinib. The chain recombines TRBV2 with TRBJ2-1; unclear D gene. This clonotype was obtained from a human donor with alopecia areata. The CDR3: CASSQRRYNEQFF. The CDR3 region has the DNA TGTGCCAGCAGCCAGAGACGGTACAATGAGCAGTTCTTC.